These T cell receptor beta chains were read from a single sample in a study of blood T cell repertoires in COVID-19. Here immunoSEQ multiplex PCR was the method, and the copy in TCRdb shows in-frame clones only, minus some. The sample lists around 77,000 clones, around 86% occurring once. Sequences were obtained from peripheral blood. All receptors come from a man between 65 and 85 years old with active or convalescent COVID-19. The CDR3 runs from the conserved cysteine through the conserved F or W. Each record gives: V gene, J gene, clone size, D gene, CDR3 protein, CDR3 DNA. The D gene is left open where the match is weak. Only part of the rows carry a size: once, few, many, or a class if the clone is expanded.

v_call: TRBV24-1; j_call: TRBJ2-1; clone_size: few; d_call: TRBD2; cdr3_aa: CATSARTSGSTEQFF; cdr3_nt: TGTGCCACCAGTGCCAGGACTAGCGGGAGTACTGAGCAGTTCTTC
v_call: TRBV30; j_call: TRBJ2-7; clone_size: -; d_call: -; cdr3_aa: CAWSVRTGFNEQYF; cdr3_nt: TGTGCCTGGAGTGTACGTACTGGTTTTAACGAGCAGTACTTC
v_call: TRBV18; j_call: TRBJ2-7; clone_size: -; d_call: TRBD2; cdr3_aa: CASSPSSGRGYEQYF; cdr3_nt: TGTGCCAGCTCACCATCTAGCGGGAGAGGCTACGAGCAGTACTTC
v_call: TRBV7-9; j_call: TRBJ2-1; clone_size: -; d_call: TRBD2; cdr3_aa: CASSLLGGINNEQFF; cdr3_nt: TGTGCCAGCAGCTTATTGGGGGGGATTAACAATGAGCAGTTCTTC
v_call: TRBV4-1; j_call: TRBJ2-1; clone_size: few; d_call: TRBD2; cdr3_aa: CASSRGLAGVFNEQFF; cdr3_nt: TGCGCCAGCAGCCGCGGGCTAGCGGGAGTTTTTAATGAGCAGTTCTTC
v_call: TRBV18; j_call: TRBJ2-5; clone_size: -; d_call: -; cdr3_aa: CASSPAGYGGETQYF; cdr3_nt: TGTGCCAGCTCACCAGCAGGCTACGGAGGGGAGACCCAGTACTTC
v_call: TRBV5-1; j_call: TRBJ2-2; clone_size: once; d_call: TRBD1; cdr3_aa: CASSLGQGNTGELFF; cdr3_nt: TGCGCCAGCAGCTTGGGACAGGGCAACACCGGGGAGCTGTTTTTT
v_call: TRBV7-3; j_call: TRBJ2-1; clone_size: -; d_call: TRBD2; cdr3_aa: CASSLTSGLGNNEQFF; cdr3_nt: TGTGCCAGCAGCTTAACGTCCGGACTAGGGAACAATGAGCAGTTCTTC
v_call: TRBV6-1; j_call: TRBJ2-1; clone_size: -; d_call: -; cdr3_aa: CASSDYRDRLVSYNEQFF; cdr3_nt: TGTGCCAGCAGTGATTACCGGGACCGACTAGTCTCCTACAATGAGCAGTTCTTC
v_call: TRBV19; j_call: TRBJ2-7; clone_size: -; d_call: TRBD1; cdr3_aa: CASSWDRAYEQYF; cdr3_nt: TGTGCCAGTAGTTGGGACAGGGCCTACGAGCAGTACTTC
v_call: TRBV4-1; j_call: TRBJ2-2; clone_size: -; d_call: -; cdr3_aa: CASSQHGELFF; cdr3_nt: TGCGCCAGCAGCCAACACGGGGAGCTGTTTTTT
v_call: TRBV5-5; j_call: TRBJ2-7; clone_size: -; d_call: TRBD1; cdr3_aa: CASSVTGAAYEQYF; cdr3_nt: TGTGCCAGCAGCGTGACAGGGGCCGCCTACGAGCAGTACTTC
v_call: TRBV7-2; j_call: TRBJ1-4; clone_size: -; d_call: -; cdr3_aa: CASSPLSTGPNEKLFF; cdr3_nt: TGTGCCAGCAGCCCCCTCTCGACAGGCCCTAATGAAAAACTGTTTTTT
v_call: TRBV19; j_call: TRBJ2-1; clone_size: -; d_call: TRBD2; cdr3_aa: CASRTSGRSYNEQFF; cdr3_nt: TGTGCCAGTAGAACGAGCGGGAGAAGCTACAATGAGCAGTTCTTC
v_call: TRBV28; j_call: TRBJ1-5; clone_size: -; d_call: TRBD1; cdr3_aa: CASSWDRVRIQPQHF; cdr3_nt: TGTGCCAGCAGTTGGGACAGGGTGCGGATTCAGCCCCAGCATTTT
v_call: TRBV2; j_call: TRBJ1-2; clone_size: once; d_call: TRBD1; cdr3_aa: CASGRQGADGYTF; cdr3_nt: TGTGCCAGCGGGAGACAGGGGGCCGATGGCTACACCTTC
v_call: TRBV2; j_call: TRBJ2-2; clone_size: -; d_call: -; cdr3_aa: CASVRGTTGELFF; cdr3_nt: TGTGCCAGTGTCAGGGGTACTACCGGGGAGCTGTTTTTT
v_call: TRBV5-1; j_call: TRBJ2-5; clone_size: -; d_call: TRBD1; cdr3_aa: CASSFQGAAETQYF; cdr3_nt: TGCGCCAGCAGCTTTCAGGGGGCCGCGGAGACCCAGTACTTC
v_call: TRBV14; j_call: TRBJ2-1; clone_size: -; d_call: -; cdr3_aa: CASSQRRGGQFF; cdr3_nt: TGTGCCAGCAGCCAACGCAGAGGAGGGCAGTTCTTC
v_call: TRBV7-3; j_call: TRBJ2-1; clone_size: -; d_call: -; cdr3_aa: CASSAEGRGSEQFF; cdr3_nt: TGTGCCAGCAGCGCGGAGGGCCGAGGTTCTGAGCAGTTCTTC
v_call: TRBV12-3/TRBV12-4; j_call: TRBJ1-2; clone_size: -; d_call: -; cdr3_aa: CASIGTEYGYTF; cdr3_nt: TGTGCCAGCATCGGGACTGAATATGGCTACACCTTC
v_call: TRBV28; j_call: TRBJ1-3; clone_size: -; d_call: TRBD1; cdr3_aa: CASSSIDRAGNTIYF; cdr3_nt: TGTGCCAGCAGTTCAATTGACAGGGCTGGAAACACCATATATTTT
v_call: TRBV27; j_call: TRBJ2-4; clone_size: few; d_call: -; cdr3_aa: CASSLSGQGIVKNIQYF; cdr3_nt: TGTGCCAGCAGTTTATCGGGTCAGGGAATCGTCAAAAACATTCAGTACTTC
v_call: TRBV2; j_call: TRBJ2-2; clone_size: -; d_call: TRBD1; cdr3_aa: CASSRDRANTGELFF; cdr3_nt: TGTGCCAGCAGTCGAGACAGGGCTAACACCGGGGAGCTGTTTTTT
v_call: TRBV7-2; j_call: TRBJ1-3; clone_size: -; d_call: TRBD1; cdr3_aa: CASSFRGDTIYF; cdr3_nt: TGTGCCAGCAGCTTCAGGGGGGACACCATATATTTT
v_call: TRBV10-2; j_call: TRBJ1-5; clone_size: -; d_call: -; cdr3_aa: CASSERVRNQPQHF; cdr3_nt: TGCGCCAGCAGTGAGCGCGTCCGCAATCAGCCCCAGCATTTT
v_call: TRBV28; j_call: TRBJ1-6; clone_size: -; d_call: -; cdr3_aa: CASIEGGNSPLHF; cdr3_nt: TGTGCCAGCATAGAGGGCGGAAATTCACCCCTCCACTTT
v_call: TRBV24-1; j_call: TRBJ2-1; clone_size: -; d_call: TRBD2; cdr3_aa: CATGPLETSGDEQFF; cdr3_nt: TGTGCCACCGGGCCTTTGGAGACTAGCGGTGATGAGCAGTTCTTC
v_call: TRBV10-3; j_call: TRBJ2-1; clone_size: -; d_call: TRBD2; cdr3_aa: CATSGTSGRSYNEQFF; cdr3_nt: TGCGCTACCTCCGGGACTAGCGGTCGATCCTACAATGAGCAGTTCTTC
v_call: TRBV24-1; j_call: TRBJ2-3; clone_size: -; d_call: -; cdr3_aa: CATRTHGVDTQYF; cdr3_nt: TGTGCCACCAGGACCCACGGAGTAGATACGCAGTATTTT
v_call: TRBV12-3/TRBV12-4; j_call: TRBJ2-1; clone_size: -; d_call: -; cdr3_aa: CASSSVGNEQFF; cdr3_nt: TGTGCCAGCAGTTCTGTCGGGAATGAGCAGTTCTTC
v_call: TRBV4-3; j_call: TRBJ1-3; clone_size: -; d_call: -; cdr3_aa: CASSQTGTGNTIYF; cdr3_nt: TGCGCCAGCAGCCAAACAGGGACGGGAAACACCATATATTTT
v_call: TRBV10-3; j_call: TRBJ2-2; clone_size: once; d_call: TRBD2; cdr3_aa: CAIRGASGRAGGELFF; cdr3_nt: TGTGCCATCAGGGGAGCTAGCGGGAGGGCCGGCGGGGAGCTGTTTTTT
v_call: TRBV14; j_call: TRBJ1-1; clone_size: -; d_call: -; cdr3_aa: CASSQGRTEAFF; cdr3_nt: TGTGCCAGCAGCCAAGGCCGGACTGAAGCTTTCTTT
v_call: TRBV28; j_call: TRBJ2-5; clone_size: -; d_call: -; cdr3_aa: CASTQFVQETQYF; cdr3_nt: TGTGCCAGCACCCAGTTCGTCCAAGAGACCCAGTACTTC
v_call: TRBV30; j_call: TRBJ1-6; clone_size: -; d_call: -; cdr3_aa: CAWSQEQVSPLHF; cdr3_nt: TGTGCCTGGAGTCAGGAACAGGTGTCACCCCTCCACTTT
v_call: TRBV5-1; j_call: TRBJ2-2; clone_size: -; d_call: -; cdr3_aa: CASSLGGMNTGELFF; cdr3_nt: TGCGCCAGCAGCTTGGGAGGGATGAACACCGGGGAGCTGTTTTTT
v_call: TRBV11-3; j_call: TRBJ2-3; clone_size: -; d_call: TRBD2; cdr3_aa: CASSKKREGHSDTQYF; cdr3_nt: TGTGCCAGCAGCAAAAAGCGGGAGGGCCACTCAGATACGCAGTATTTT